This is a list of T cell receptor beta chains from one sample in a study of shared clonotypes between healthy human individuals. Assay used: immunoSEQ multiplex PCR; TCRdb lists only in-frame clones, some missing. The sample records about 2 million clones, approximately 94% being singletons. The sample comprised naive CD8+ T cells sorted from blood. All receptors derive from a man aged 18 to 29 in good health. CDR3s include the opening cysteine and the closing phenylalanine or tryptophan.

V gene	J gene	CDR3 protein
TRBV7-9	TRBJ2-1	CASSLAATEYNEQFF
TRBV19	TRBJ2-7	CASSIRAEGSYEQYF
TRBV5-1	TRBJ2-3	CASSWAGGPDTQYF
TRBV10-3	TRBJ1-4	CANTLRVRDNEKLFF
TRBV6-6	TRBJ1-1	CASTPGGEAFF
TRBV6-4	TRBJ1-4	CASSDPGTGNEKLFF
TRBV12-5	TRBJ2-3	CASGLLPSSTDTQYF
TRBV6-4	TRBJ2-4	CASSDCGFPAGVKNIQYF
TRBV27	TRBJ1-3	CASSLSDPRLGNTIYF
TRBV9	TRBJ2-2	CASSTPLAGGGGELFF
TRBV13	TRBJ2-7	CASSLDSGEQYF
TRBV28	TRBJ1-5	CASSSRAGISNQPQHF
TRBV29-1	TRBJ2-3	CSVTDGYSTDTQYF
TRBV5-6	TRBJ2-7	CASSFSNAGTSGYEQYF
TRBV2	TRBJ2-7	CASSEVVASSTYEQYF
TRBV6-5	TRBJ2-1	CASSYSGFSYNEQFF
TRBV6-1	TRBJ2-7	CASSPTSYSYEQYF
TRBV4-1	TRBJ1-6	CASSQVPAGSWSLHF
TRBV2	TRBJ2-7	CASSHAKATSGNYEQYF
TRBV4-1	TRBJ1-6	CASSPTSLTPLHF
TRBV27	TRBJ2-7	CASSLQGTYEQYF
TRBV7-2	TRBJ2-7	CASSPNYEQYF
TRBV6-1	TRBJ2-5	CASSEAGTLWALKGETQYF